A single sample gave rise to the 6 T cell receptor beta chains below, sequenced in a study of blood T cells in healthy people across ages. For the second PCR, which ran for about 6 to 11 cycles, a sample-barcoded 5' primer and a J-beta primer mix were used. In TCRdb, the 5' RACE reads were re-called with MiXCR into one record per CDR3 protein. The data show hundreds of thousands of distinct CDR3 sequences, roughly 44% seen once. Sequencing was performed on blood. These receptors all stem from a man in his fifties or sixties in good health.

V usage is TRBV6-2 or TRBV6-3 and J usage is TRBJ2-5, with a possible D match to TRBD1 (6 bases). CDR1 MNHEY and CDR2 SVGEGT come from the germline V gene. The V and J ends lost 7 bases and 3 bases respectively, with 12 bases between them. The CDR3 is 13 amino acids. This CDR3 is CASKVDSEETQYF. For the CDR3, the DNA is TGTGCCAGCAAAGTGGACAGCGAAGAGACCCAGTACTTC.

This chain's CDR3 is CASSEPDLSRAEAFF. CDR3 sequence (DNA): TGTGCCAGCAGTGAACCAGACCTCTCACGGGCTGAAGCTTTCTTT. The chain recombines TRBV25-1 with TRBJ1-1, with no clear D. V was clipped by 2 bases and J by 6 bases, with 16 bases between them. Germline values: CDR1 MGHDK, CDR2 SYGVNS. The CDR3 extends over 15 amino acids.

The V call is TRBV3-1, the J call TRBJ2-5; tentative D call: TRBD2 (7 bases). This CDR3 is 15 amino acids long. V was pared by 4 bases and J by 5 bases, with 17 bases between. Per the germline V gene, CDR1 is LGHDT and CDR2 is YNNKEL (reference sequence). The CDR3 DNA reads TGTGCCAGCAGCCGGGGGGGCACGATGACGGAGACCCAGTACTTC. It translates to CASSRGGTMTETQYF.

This clonotype has only a few counts. This chain uses TRBV9 with TRBJ2-1, with no clear D. The CDR3 is 14 amino acids. Germline values: CDR1 SGDLS, CDR2 YYNGEE. Deletions cut 0 bases from V and 4 bases from J, with 8 bases between. The CDR3 bases are TGTGCCAGCAGCGTAGCCGACCCGTACAATGAGCAGTTCTTC. Translated, it gives CASSVADPYNEQFF.

The J gene is TRBJ1-2, the V gene TRBV29-1; 7 bases are a match to TRBD1. Germline lookup yields CDR1 SQVTM and CDR2 ANQGSEA. The V and J ends lost 2 bases and 4 bases, in that order; junction bases with no gene match: 10. The CDR3 length is 15 residues. The CDR3 protein is CSVELEGAGGYGYTF. The DNA for the CDR3 is TGCAGCGTTGAACTGGAGGGGGCGGGTGGCTATGGCTACACCTTC.

The CDR3 is CASSKAEEQYF. Here the CDR3 DNA reads TGTGCCAGCTCTAAGGCTGAAGAGCAGTACTTC. This chain joins TRBV18 and TRBJ2-7, with D uncertain. V was pared by 6 bases and J by 7 bases, with 10 bases between. Germline-derived CDR1 and CDR2 are KGHSH and LQKENI. CDR3 length: 11 amino acids.